These 15 T cell receptor beta chains originate from one sample sequenced in a study of blood T cell repertoires in COVID-19. The table came from immunoSEQ multiplex PCR; TCRdb's copy has only in-frame clones and leaves some out. The table records hundreds of thousands of clones, about 87% of them present only once. The specimen was peripheral blood. Receptors originate from a woman aged 30 to 39 with COVID-19, enrolled during active disease.

The chain combines TRBV2 with TRBJ2-3, with D possibly matching TRBD2 (6 bases). This CDR3 region has 16 residues. V lost 6 bases to trimming and J lost 4 bases, with 20 bases between them. Germline V gene lookup returns CDR1 SNHLY and CDR2 FYNNEI. The CDR3 coding sequence is TGTGCCAGCAGCCCTCTCTTACTCCGGGAGCCAGATACGCAGTATTTT. Protein sequence: CASSPLLLREPDTQYF.

V and J are TRBV27 and TRBJ2-3; D gene uncertain. The CDR3 runs to 14 residues. The ends were cut back, 3 bases at V and 4 bases at J, with 11 bases in the middle. The germline V gene encodes CDR1 MNHEY and CDR2 SMNVEV (reference sequence). This CDR3 is CASSFSLVSDTQYF. For the CDR3, the DNA is TGTGCCAGCAGTTTCTCTCTAGTGTCAGATACGCAGTATTTT.

The chain is built from TRBV19 and TRBJ2-3; 8 bases match TRBD2. After removal of 4 bases from V and 0 bases from J, the junction contained 6 bases not matched to a gene. The CDR3 has 16 residues. Germline V gives CDR1 LNHDA, CDR2 SQIVND (reference sequence). CDR3 sequence (DNA): TGTGCCAGTAGTAGCCCAACTAGCGGTAGCACAGATACGCAGTATTTT. This gives the protein CASSSPTSGSTDTQYF.

Here the CDR3 reads CASSLVQNSGMRKLFF. The CDR3 nucleotides are TGTGCCAGCAGTTTAGTTCAAAATTCGGGAATGAGGAAACTGTTTTTT. V and J are TRBV28 and TRBJ1-4; the D is unclear. This CDR3 contains 16 residues. The germline V gene encodes CDR1 MDHEN and CDR2 SYDVKM. V lost 2 bases, J lost 11 bases, and 21 bases lay in between.

V and J are TRBV9 and TRBJ2-1; 13 nucleotides match TRBD2. This CDR3 comprises 16 residues. Germline CDR1 reads SGDLS; CDR2 reads YYNGEE. Losses at the gene ends were 4 bases for V and 8 bases for J; bases not matched to a gene: 9. The CDR3 nucleotides read TGTGCCAGCAGCTTTCGGACTAGCGGGAGAGCAGATGAGCAGTTCTTC. Translated, it gives CASSFRTSGRADEQFF.

This clone came up once. CDR3 loop: CASNLIRVEYSGNTIYF. As DNA, the CDR3 is TGTGCCAGCAACCTAATACGGGTCGAATATTCTGGAAACACCATATATTTT. This rearrangement joins TRBV27 to TRBJ1-3; D remains ambiguous. CDR3 length: 17 residues. Trimming cost V 7 bases and J 1 base, with 20 bases left between them. From germline, CDR1 is MNHEY and CDR2 SMNVEV (reference sequence).

This chain uses TRBV7-2 with TRBJ1-1; 8 bases are a match to TRBD1. Losses at the gene ends were 5 bases for V and 1 base for J; bases not matched to a gene: 9. Germline V gene sequence: CDR1 SGHTA, CDR2 FQGNSA. The CDR3 covers 16 residues. The CDR3: CASSDRGDRTNTEAFF. The CDR3 bases are TGTGCCAGCAGCGACCGAGGGGACAGGACGAACACTGAAGCTTTCTTT.

This chain joins TRBV11-2 and TRBJ1-1; 9 nucleotides line up with TRBD1. Germline CDR1 SGHAT, CDR2 FQNNGV. This CDR3 is built from 13 residues. V was pared by 2 bases and J by 11 bases, with 6 bases of the junction left unmatched. CDR3 nucleotide sequence: TGTGCCAGCAGCTTAAAGGGGGGGACAGGGGCTTTCTTT. Residues: CASSLKGGTGAFF.

The CDR3 is CASSRLAGGETQYF. The DNA for the CDR3 is TGTGCCAGCAGCCGCCTAGCGGGAGGGGAGACCCAGTACTTC. J is TRBJ2-5 and V is TRBV7-9; TRBD2 aligns across 12 bases. Germline V gene sequence: CDR1 SEHNR, CDR2 FQNEAQ (reference sequence). V lost 5 bases and J lost 5; bases outside the gene matches: 3. The length of the CDR3 is 14 residues.

The gene calls are TRBV21-1 and TRBJ2-7; the DNA was not compared with TRBD2, the D call given in the table. TRBV21-1 is termed a pseudogene. The CDR3 runs 15 residues. The CDR3 is CASSTGLAGTYEQYV. The CDR3 region has the DNA TGTGCCAGCAGCACGGGACTAGCGGGGACCTACGAGCAGTACGTC.

This chain joins TRBV30 and TRBJ2-1; 7 nucleotides match TRBD1. J lost 7 bases, V lost 2 bases, and 5 bases had no gene match. The germline V gene encodes CDR1 GTSNPN and CDR2 SVGIG (reference sequence). The CDR3 has 13 amino acids. This CDR3 is CAWSRGRINEQFF. The CDR3 nucleotides are TGTGCCTGGAGTAGGGGGCGCATTAATGAGCAGTTCTTC. The entire variable domain, with the rest obtained from reference TRBV30 and TRBJ2-1, is as follows: SQTIHQWPATLVQPVGSPLSLECTVEGTSNPNLYWYRQAAGRGLQLLFYSVGIGQISSEVPQNLSASRPQDRQFILSSKKLLLSDSGFYLCAWSRGRINEQFFGPGTRLTVL.

The V gene is TRBV7-2, the J gene TRBJ1-1, with 9 bases fitting TRBD1. Per the germline V gene, CDR1 is SGHTA and CDR2 is FQGNSA. J gave up 7 bases and V 3 bases, and 9 bases lay outside the gene matches. This CDR3 region has 15 residues. The CDR3 loop reads CASSLLFGQGNEAFF. The CDR3 DNA sequence: TGTGCCAGCAGCTTGCTTTTTGGACAGGGGAATGAAGCTTTCTTT.

V and J are TRBV2 and TRBJ2-7; 9 positions match TRBD1. The V segment lost 6 bases and the J segment 3 bases; nucleotides outside the gene matches: 3. CDR1 SNHLY and CDR2 FYNNEI come from the germline V gene. The CDR3 length is 13 residues. CDR3 in DNA: TGTGCCAGCAGACCGGACAGGGGCTACGAGCAGTACTTC. As protein: CASRPDRGYEQYF.

The rearrangement links TRBV7-2 to TRBJ1-5; TRBD1 matches at 7 bases. The CDR3 runs 17 residues. Germline CDR1 is SGHTA and CDR2 is FQGNSA. J was trimmed by 0 bases and V by 6 bases; bases with no gene match: 11. The CDR3 DNA follows: TGTGCCAGCAGGAAAAGACAGGGCGCGTATAGCAATCAGCCCCAGCATTTT. Encoded protein: CASRKRQGAYSNQPQHF. Full variable domain (missing parts from reference TRBV7-2 and TRBJ1-5): GAGVSQSPSNKVTEKGKDVELRCDPISGHTALYWYRQSLGQGLEFLIYFQGNSAPDKSGLPSDRFSAERTGGSVSTLTIQRTQQEDSAVYLCASRKRQGAYSNQPQHFGDGTRLSIL.

This CDR3 reads CASSFSYSGTGLPTQETQYF. For the CDR3, the DNA is TGTGCCAGCAGTTTTTCATACTCGGGGACAGGGCTCCCTACCCAAGAGACCCAGTACTTC. The chain is built from TRBV28 and TRBJ2-5, with 9 bases fitting TRBD1. The CDR3 is 20 amino acids. The V gene end was trimmed by 3 bases and the J gene end by 1 base; junction bases not matched to a gene: 18. CDR1 and CDR2 (germline): MDHEN, SYDVKM.